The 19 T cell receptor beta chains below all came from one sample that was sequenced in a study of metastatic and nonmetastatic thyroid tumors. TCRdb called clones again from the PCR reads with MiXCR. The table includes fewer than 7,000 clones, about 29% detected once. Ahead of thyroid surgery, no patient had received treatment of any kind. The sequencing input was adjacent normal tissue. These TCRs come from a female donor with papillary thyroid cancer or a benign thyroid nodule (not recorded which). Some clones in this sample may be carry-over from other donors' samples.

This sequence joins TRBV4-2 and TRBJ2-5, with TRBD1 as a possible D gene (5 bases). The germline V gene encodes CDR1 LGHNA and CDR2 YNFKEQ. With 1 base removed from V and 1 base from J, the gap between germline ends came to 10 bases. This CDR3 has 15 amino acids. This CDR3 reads CASSQAEGVQETQYF. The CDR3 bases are TGTGCCAGCAGCCAAGCCGAAGGGGTCCAAGAGACCCAGTACTTC.

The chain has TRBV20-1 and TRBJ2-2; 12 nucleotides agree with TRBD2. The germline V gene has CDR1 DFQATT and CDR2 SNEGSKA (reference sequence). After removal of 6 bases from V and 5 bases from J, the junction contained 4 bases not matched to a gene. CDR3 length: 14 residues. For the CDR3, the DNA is TGCAGTGCCCAGACTAGCGGGAGAACCGGGGAGCTGTTTTTT. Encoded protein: CSAQTSGRTGELFF.

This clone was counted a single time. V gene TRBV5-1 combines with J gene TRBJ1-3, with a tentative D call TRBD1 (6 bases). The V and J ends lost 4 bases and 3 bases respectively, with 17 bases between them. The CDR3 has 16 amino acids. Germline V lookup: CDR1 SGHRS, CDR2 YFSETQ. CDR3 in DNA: TGCGCCAGCAGCCCCGGGCAGGGGATGGTTGGAAACACCATATATTTT. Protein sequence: CASSPGQGMVGNTIYF.

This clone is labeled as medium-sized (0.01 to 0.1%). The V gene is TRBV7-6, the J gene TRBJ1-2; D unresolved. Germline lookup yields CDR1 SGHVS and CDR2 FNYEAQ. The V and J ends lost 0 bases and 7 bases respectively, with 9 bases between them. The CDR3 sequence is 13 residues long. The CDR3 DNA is TGTGCCAGCAGCTTAGCGGCGGGGTCTGGCTACACCTTC. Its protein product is CASSLAAGSGYTF.

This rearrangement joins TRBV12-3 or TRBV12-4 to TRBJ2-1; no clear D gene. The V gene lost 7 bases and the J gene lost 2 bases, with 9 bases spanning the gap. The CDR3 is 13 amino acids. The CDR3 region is CASTPDPYNEQFF. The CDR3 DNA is TGTGCCAGCACTCCGGACCCCTACAATGAGCAGTTCTTC.

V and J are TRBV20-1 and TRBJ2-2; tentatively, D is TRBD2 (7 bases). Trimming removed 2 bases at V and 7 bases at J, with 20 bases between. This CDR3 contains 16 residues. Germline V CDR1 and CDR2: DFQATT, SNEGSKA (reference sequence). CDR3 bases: TGCAGTGCTAGACCCCGGATACGGGGGGCCCGCGGGGAGCTGTTTTTT. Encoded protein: CSARPRIRGARGELFF.

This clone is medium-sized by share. The CDR3 DNA is TGTGCCAGCAGTTTAAGGACAGGGATGAACACTGAAGCTTTCTTT. Protein sequence: CASSLRTGMNTEAFF. V is TRBV28 and J is TRBJ1-1, with 8 positions matching TRBD1. Germline lookup yields CDR1 MDHEN and CDR2 SYDVKM. The CDR3 contains 15 residues. J gave up 0 bases and V 2 bases, and 2 bases lay outside the gene matches.

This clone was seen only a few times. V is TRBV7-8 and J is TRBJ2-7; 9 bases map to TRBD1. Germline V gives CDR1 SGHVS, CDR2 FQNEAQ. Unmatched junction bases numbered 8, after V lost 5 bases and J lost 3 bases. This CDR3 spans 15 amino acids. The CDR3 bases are TGTGCCAGCAGCCAAAGGACAGGGGTTAACTACGAGCAGTACTTC. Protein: CASSQRTGVNYEQYF.

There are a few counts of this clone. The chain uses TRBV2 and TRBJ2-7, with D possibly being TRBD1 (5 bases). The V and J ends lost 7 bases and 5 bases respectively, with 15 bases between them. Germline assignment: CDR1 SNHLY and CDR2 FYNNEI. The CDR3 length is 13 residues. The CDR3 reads CASKTQGVHEQYF. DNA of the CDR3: TGTGCCAGCAAGACCCAAGGGGTTCACGAGCAGTACTTC.

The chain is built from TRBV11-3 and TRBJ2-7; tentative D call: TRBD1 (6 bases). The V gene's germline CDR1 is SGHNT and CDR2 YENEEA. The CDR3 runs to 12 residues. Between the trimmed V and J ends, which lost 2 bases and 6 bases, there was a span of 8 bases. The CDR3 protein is CASSLRGSEQYF. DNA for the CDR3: TGTGCCAGCAGCTTAAGGGGGTCCGAGCAGTACTTC.

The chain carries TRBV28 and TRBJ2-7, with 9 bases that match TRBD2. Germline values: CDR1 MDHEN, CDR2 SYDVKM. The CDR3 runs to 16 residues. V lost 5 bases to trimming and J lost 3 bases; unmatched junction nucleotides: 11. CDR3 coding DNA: TGTGCCAGCAGTCCCTCCCAGCTAGCGGGACTCTACGAGCAGTACTTC. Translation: CASSPSQLAGLYEQYF.

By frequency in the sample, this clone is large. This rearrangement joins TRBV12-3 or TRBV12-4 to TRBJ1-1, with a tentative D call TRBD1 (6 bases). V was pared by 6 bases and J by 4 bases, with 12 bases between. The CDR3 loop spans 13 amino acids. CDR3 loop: CASSRQQGTEAFF. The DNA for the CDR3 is TGTGCCAGCAGCCGCCAACAGGGCACTGAAGCTTTCTTT.

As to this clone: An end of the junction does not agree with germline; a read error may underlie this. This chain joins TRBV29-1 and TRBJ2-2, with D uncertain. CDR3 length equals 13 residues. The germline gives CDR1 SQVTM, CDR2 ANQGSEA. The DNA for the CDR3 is TGCAGTGTTGACATGGGTTGGACCGGGGAGCTGTTTTTT. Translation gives CSVDMGWTGELFF.

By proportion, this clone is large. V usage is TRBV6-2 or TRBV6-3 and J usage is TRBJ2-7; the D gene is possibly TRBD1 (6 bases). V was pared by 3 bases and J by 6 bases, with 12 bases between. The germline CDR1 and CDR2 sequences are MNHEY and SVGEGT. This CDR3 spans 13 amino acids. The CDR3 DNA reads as TGTGCCAGCAGTTATGGACAGCCGGTCGAGCAGTACTTC. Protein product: CASSYGQPVEQYF.

The CDR3 loop is CASGLVLREGLYNEQFF. CDR3 nucleotide sequence: TGTGCTAGTGGTTTGGTATTGAGGGAGGGCCTCTACAATGAGCAGTTCTTC. The gene calls are TRBV12-5 and TRBJ2-1; 7 positions agree with TRBD2. Germline loops: CDR1 LGHNT, CDR2 FRNRAP. Trimming took 0 bases from V and 3 from J; bases not matched to a gene: 8. The CDR3 has 17 amino acids.

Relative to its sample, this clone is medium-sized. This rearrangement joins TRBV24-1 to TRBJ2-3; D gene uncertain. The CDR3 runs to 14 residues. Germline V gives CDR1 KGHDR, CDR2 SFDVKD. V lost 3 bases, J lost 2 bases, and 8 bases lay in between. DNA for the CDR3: TGTGCCACCAGTGATAAGGCCCTCACAGATACGCAGTATTTT. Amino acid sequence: CATSDKALTDTQYF.

The CDR3 sequence is CASSRQIDEQFF. The CDR3 bases are TGTGCCAGCAGCCGCCAAATAGACGAGCAGTTCTTC. This chain joins TRBV7-2 and TRBJ2-1; D is unclear. Per the germline V gene, CDR1 is SGHTA and CDR2 is FQGNSA. The CDR3 sequence is 12 residues long. Between the trimmed V and J ends, which lost 5 bases and 10 bases, there was a span of 12 bases.

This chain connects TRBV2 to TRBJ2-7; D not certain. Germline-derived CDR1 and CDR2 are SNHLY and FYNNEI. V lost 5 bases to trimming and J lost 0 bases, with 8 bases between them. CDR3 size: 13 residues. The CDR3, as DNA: TGTGCCAGCAGTTTAACGAGCTCCTACGAGCAGTACTTC. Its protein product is CASSLTSSYEQYF.

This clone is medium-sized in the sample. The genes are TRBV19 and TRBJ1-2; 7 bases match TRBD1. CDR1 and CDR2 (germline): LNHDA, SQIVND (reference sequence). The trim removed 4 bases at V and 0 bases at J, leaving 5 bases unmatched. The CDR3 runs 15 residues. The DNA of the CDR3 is TGTGCCAGTAGTACCCGGACAGGAACTAACTATGGCTACACCTTC. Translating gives CASSTRTGTNYGYTF.